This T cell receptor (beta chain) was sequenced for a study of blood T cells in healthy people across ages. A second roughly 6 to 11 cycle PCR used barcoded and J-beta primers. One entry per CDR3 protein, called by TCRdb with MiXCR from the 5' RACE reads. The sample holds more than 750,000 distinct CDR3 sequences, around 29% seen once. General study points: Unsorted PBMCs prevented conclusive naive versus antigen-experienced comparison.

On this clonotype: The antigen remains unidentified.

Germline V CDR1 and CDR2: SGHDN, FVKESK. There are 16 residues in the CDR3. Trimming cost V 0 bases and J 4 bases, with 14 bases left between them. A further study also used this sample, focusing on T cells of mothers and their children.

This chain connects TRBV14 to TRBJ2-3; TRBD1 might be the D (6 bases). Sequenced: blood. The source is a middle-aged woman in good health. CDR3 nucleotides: TGTGCCAGCAGCCAAGATCTGGGGGCCGGTGCAGATACGCAGTATTTT. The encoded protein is CASSQDLGAGADTQYF.